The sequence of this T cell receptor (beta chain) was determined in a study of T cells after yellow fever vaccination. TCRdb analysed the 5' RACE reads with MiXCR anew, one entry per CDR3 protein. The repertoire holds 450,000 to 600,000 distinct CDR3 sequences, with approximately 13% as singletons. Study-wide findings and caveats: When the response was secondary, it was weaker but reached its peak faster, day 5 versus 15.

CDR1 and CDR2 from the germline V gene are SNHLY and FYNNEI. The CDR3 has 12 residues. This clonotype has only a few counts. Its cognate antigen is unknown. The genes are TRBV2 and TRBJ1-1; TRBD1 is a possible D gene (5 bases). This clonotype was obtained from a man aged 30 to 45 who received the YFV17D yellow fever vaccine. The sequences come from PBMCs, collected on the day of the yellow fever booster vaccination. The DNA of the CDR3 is TGTGTTAGGAGGAACGGGGCCGCTGAAGCTTTCTTT. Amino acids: CVRRNGAAEAFF.